This section outlines one TCR beta chain sequence together with its context. The CDR3 length is 15 residues. Deletions cut 2 bases from V and 4 bases from J, with 12 bases between. Germline V lookup: CDR1 SGHRS, CDR2 YFSETQ. The data originate from a study of T cell responses to AZD1222 COVID-19 vaccine. TCRdb keeps only in-frame clones here, not all; method: immunoSEQ multiplex PCR. The table records around 180,000 clones, 87% of them present only once. This rearrangement joins TRBV5-1 to TRBJ1-4, with no clear D. The TCR was taken from an adult in good health. The material was peripheral blood, obtained on day 0 of MenACWY control vaccination. As DNA, the CDR3 is TGCGCCAGCAGCTTAAACCGCCGGGTTAATGAAAAACTGTTTTTT. Translating gives CASSLNRRVNEKLFF.